This TCR beta chain was retrieved from a study of T cell responses to AZD1222 COVID-19 vaccine. Study conclusions and caveats: Regions left unmutated in variants are reportedly the target of nearly half of spike-specific TCRs.

The assay was immunoSEQ multiplex PCR, and TCRdb's table has in-frame clones only and misses some. The sample lists 100,000 to 120,000 clones, around 89% occurring once. In regard to this clone: Its matching antigen is unknown.

This TCR was sampled from an adult who received the AZD1222 COVID-19 vaccine. The input for sequencing was peripheral blood, taken 28 days after the second AZD1222 dose.

CDR3 loop: CAIGGRVSDYGYTF. In DNA, the CDR3 is TGTGCCATCGGGGGACGGGTTAGTGACTATGGCTACACCTTC. V gene TRBV10-3 combines with J gene TRBJ1-2; tentatively, D is TRBD1 (5 bases). The CDR3 consists of 14 residues. Trimming took 8 bases from V and 3 from J, leaving 16 bases between them. Germline CDR1 is ENHRY and CDR2 is SYGVKD.